The TCR beta chain described here comes from a study of T cells expressing NK-cell markers. Study-wide results and caveats: The contribution of dominant NKG2C+ clonotypes to CD8+ T cells in about six donors was roughly 1.0-8%.

TCR beta cDNA was generated via 5'RACE template switching incorporating UMIs. TCRdb re-called the 5' RACE reads, yielding one record per CDR3 amino acid sequence without DNA. This listing includes some 300,000 distinct CDR3 sequences. This CDR3 region has 15 residues. Germline CDR1 reads MNHNS; CDR2 reads SASEGT. Worth noting for this clonotype: Antigen unknown.

Input material: blood T cells: a sorted CD56 or NKG2C T cell subset, CD4+ or CD8+ T cells, or bulk PBMC T cells (not recorded which). The TCR sequence derives from a young man in good health. The chain couples TRBV6-1 to TRBJ1-3. The CDR3 is CASTQGDFSGNTIYF.